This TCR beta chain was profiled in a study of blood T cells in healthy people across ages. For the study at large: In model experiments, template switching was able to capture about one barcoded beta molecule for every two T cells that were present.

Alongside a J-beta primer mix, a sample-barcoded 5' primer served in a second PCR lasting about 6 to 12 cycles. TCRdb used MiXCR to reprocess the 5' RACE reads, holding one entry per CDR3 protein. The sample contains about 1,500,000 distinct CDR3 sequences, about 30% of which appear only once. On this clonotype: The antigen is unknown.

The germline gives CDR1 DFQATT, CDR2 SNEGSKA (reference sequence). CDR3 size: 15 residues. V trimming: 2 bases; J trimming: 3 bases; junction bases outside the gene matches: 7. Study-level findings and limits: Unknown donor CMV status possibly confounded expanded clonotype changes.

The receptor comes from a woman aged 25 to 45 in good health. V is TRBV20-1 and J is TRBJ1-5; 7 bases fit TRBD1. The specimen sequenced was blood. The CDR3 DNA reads TGCAGTGCTAGACCAACAGGGGCCCTCAATCAGCCCCAGCATTTT. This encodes CSARPTGALNQPQHF.